This TCR beta chain was recorded in a study of T-cell memory formation after mild COVID-19. This clonotype has only a few counts. A single record per CDR3 protein comes from TCRdb applying MiXCR to the 5' RACE reads. The repertoire holds 550,000 to 700,000 distinct CDR3 sequences, with 18% as singletons. This CDR3 is 15 amino acids long. Germline V gene lookup returns CDR1 KGHDR and CDR2 SFDVKD. Trimming took off 2 bases at V and 3 bases at J, with 13 bases between the two ends. The rearrangement links TRBV24-1 to TRBJ2-7; the D gene is possibly TRBD2 (6 bases). Sequencing used PBMCs or a T cell subset sorted from them (not recorded which). This sequence originates from an adult woman who had mild COVID-19 (a few samples of this study predate the infection). Cell type and time point are not known. As DNA, the CDR3 is TGTGCCACCAGTGATTCCGGGACTGGAATCTACGAGCAGTACTTC. Translated: CATSDSGTGIYEQYF.